The entry that follows covers one T cell receptor (beta chain) sequence. Per the authors' pipeline: The assay estimated nucleated cells by amplifying reference gene primers. Assay: immunoSEQ multiplex PCR; the TCRdb copy retains only in-frame clones and omits some. V, J and clone size reflect that table, while D and trimming were determined from the DNA. The data contain 300,000 to 350,000 clones, approximately 91% of them singletons. The data stem from a study of blood T cell repertoires in COVID-19. Overall study: Sites in the United States, Italy and Spain provided acute and convalescent COVID-19 samples. The cDNA or gDNA used as material had been derived from T cells, B-cell-depleted T cells, or PBMCs.

Cohort placement rested on clinical history that participants reported themselves. There are 16 residues in the CDR3. From germline, CDR1 is SEHNR and CDR2 FQNEAQ (reference sequence). V trimming: 2 bases; J trimming: 3 bases; junction bases outside the gene matches: 5. The sequenced sample was PBMCs or T cells enriched from blood (not recorded which). The gene calls are TRBV7-9 and TRBJ2-3, with TRBD2 matching 10 bases. This TCR derives from a woman aged 25 to 39 who had been exposed to COVID-19. The CDR3 sequence is CASSLILAGETDTQYF. The CDR3 DNA sequence: TGTGCCAGCAGCTTAATTCTAGCGGGAGAAACAGATACGCAGTATTTT.